Below, 25 T cell receptor beta chains from the same sample are listed, as sequenced in a study of Graves' ophthalmopathy and Graves' hyperthyroidism. Amplified TCR beta CDR3 regions were obtained using RNA transcripts as template. Scientists carried out first-round RT-PCR using HTBI primers and then a second-round multiplex PCR. TCRdb fed the multiplex PCR reads into MiXCR, producing one record per CDR3 protein. The sample comprises 500,000 to 700,000 distinct CDR3 sequences, roughly 20% of which are singletons, and more than 5.5% rests with the top ten. Sequencing input: peripheral blood. These TCRs come from a woman aged 18-29 years with stable Graves' hyperthyroidism. Some clones in this sample may be carry-over from other donors' samples.

This clonotype was counted many times. A junction end diverges from the germline sequence, so it may reflect a read error. The chain employs TRBV24-1 and TRBJ2-7, with D possibly being TRBD1 (6 bases). The CDR3 consists of 14 residues. CDR1 is KGHDR and CDR2 is SFDVKD in the germline V gene. DNA of the CDR3: TGTGCCACCCCGGCTGGTAGGATCTCCGCCCGCAGGGGATTC. Translated, it gives CATPAGRISARRGF.

This clonotype was counted ten times or more. The chain recombines TRBV12-3 or TRBV12-4 with TRBJ1-2; D unclear. This CDR3 is 12 amino acids long. V lost 5 bases and J 3 bases, leaving 7 bases between the germline ends. CDR3 loop: CASSRTYYGYTF. The CDR3 DNA reads TGTGCCAGCAGTCGGACTTACTATGGCTACACCTTC.

This clonotype was detected many times. The gene calls are TRBV29-1 and TRBJ1-1; D gene unclear. In germline, CDR1 is SQVTM, CDR2 ANQGSEA. Deletions cut 4 bases from V and 2 bases from J, with 8 bases between. The CDR3 runs 12 residues. This CDR3 reads CSVVGFNTEAFF. For the CDR3, the DNA is TGCAGCGTTGTTGGATTTAACACTGAAGCTTTCTTT.

This clonotype was detected ten times or more. This sequence joins TRBV28 and TRBJ2-7, with TRBD2 matching over 7 bases. V was clipped by 2 bases and J by 3 bases; unmatched bases: 4. CDR1 MDHEN and CDR2 SYDVKM come from the germline V gene. CDR3 length equals 14 residues. CDR3 nucleotides: TGTGCCAGCAGTTTAATTAGGACTAGCTACGAGCAGTACTTC. Translating it yields CASSLIRTSYEQYF.

The count of this clonotype is one. With a much larger clone just one base away, this may be a read error. Without the conserved terminal phenylalanine or tryptophan, this CDR3 likely stems from a read error. The chain is built from TRBV29-1 and TRBJ1-3; the D is unclear. Per germline, CDR1 SQVTM and CDR2 ANQGSEA. The CDR3 consists of 14 residues. The V end lost 0 bases, the J end lost 4 bases, and 10 bases lay between the germline ends. DNA of the CDR3: TGCAGCGTTGAAGACCCCGGGCTAGGAAACACCATATATTTG. It translates to CSVEDPGLGNTIYL.

This clonotype occurred many times. V and J are TRBV20-1 and TRBJ1-2, with D perhaps TRBD1 (5 bases). The CDR3 sequence is 16 residues long. From germline, CDR1 is DFQATT and CDR2 SNEGSKA (reference sequence). V was clipped by 3 bases and J by 8 bases, with 25 bases between them. CDR3 DNA sequence: TGCAGTGCTAGGCCCCCCCCGGGGCAGGGAGAGGAAGGCTACACCTTC. This codes for CSARPPPGQGEEGYTF.

This rearrangement joins TRBV19 to TRBJ2-2; D uncertain. CDR1 and CDR2 from the germline V gene are LNHDA and SQIVND (reference sequence). Trimming pared 1 base from V and 1 base from J, leaving 7 bases between. This CDR3 contains 15 residues. CDR3 residues: CASSIGRMNTGELFF. In DNA, the CDR3 is TGTGCCAGTAGTATAGGTCGGATGAACACCGGGGAGCTGTTTTTT. The full variable domain, in which reference TRBV19 and TRBJ2-2 provide the parts outside the CDR3, is DGGITQSPKYLFRKEGQNVTLSCEQNLNHDAMYWYRQDPGQGLRLIYYSQIVNDFQKGDIAEGYSVSREKKESFPLTVTSAQKNPTAFYLCASSIGRMNTGELFFGEGSRLTVL.

This clonotype was recorded many times. The V gene is TRBV2, the J gene TRBJ1-5, with 7 bases identical to TRBD1. CDR3 length: 14 amino acids. V trimming: 5 bases; J trimming: 3 bases; junction bases outside the gene matches: 4. Germline V gene data show CDR1 as SNHLY and CDR2 as FYNNEI. Here the CDR3 DNA reads TGTGCCAGCAGTAAAGACAGGGTCAATCAGCCCCAGCATTTT. It yields the protein CASSKDRVNQPQHF.

This clonotype was counted many times. The CDR3 does not end in the conserved phenylalanine or tryptophan, so this is likely a read error. J is TRBJ2-7 and V is TRBV6-2 or TRBV6-3, with D perhaps given as TRBD1 or TRBD2 (5 bases each). The V end was cut by 5 bases, the J end by 9 bases, with 32 bases between. CDR1 is MNHEY and CDR2 is SVGEGT in the germline V gene. The CDR3 spans 18 residues. CDR3 loop: CASSPLPGTDPQVYRQYL. The CDR3 nucleotides are TGTGCCAGCAGTCCCTTACCCGGGACCGACCCTCAAGTCTATCGGCAGTACCTC.

In its sample, this clonotype was seen many times. The J gene is TRBJ1-6, the V gene TRBV5-5; D not certain. Germline V gives CDR1 SGHKS, CDR2 YYEKEE (reference sequence). Trimming removed 4 bases at V and 0 bases at J, with 8 bases between. The CDR3 runs to 15 residues. The CDR3 sequence: CASSPASSYNSPLHF. The CDR3, as DNA: TGTGCCAGCAGCCCCGCGAGCTCCTATAATTCACCCCTCCACTTT. Variable domain in full (rest from reference TRBV5-5 and TRBJ1-6): DAGVTQSPTHLIKTRGQQVTLRCSPISGHKSVSWYQQVLGQGPQFIFQYYEKEERGRGNFPDRFSARQFPNYSSELNVNALLLGDSALYLCASSPASSYNSPLHFGNGTRLTVT.

The chain has TRBV20-1 and TRBJ2-5; D might be TRBD1 (6 bases). The CDR3 runs to 15 residues. With 0 bases removed from V and 5 bases from J, the gap between germline ends came to 16 bases. CDR1 is DFQATT and CDR2 is SNEGSKA in the germline V gene (reference sequence). The CDR3 DNA reads TGCAGTGCTAGAGATCGGGCAGGGGCGCGGGAGACCCAGTACTTC. Residues: CSARDRAGARETQYF.

This clonotype was counted once. This chain connects TRBV11-2 to TRBJ2-7; the match to TRBD1 covers 7 bases. J lost 2 bases, V lost 4 bases, and 11 bases had no gene match. Germline V lookup: CDR1 SGHAT, CDR2 FQNNGV. CDR3 length equals 16 residues. The CDR3 DNA sequence: TGTGCCAGCAGCTCGCGTCGACAGGGTAAAACCTACGAGCAGTACTTC. It specifies CASSSRRQGKTYEQYF.

This clonotype was picked up a small number of times. The V call is TRBV28, the J call TRBJ1-5; D is possibly TRBD1 (6 bases). Germline loops: CDR1 MDHEN, CDR2 SYDVKM. The CDR3 covers 14 residues. Trimming took off 6 bases at V and 3 bases at J, with 12 bases between the two ends. CDR3 sequence (DNA): TGTGCCAGCAGACGAGGGGGTCTCAATCAGCCCCAGCATTTT. This codes for CASRRGGLNQPQHF.

This clonotype was observed at least ten times. This chain joins TRBV25-1 and TRBJ1-1; a possible D gene is TRBD1 (5 bases). The V gene lost 1 base and the J gene lost 4 bases, with 19 bases spanning the gap. Germline CDR1 MGHDK, CDR2 SYGVNS. This CDR3 has 17 residues. Written as DNA, the CDR3 is TGTGCCAGCAGTGAATTGGGGGAAAGAGGGCATGGCACTGAAGCTTTCTTT. This codes for CASSELGERGHGTEAFF.

This clonotype was detected a few times. The genes are TRBV4-1 and TRBJ2-5; D gene uncertain. V lost 4 bases to trimming and J lost 7 bases, with 16 bases between them. CDR3 size: 14 residues. Germline CDR1 and CDR2: MGHRA and YSYEKL. CDR3 nucleotides: TGCGCCAGCAGCCCAGACGGCTCCTGGCGGACCCAGTACTTC. This translates into CASSPDGSWRTQYF.

This clonotype was seen many times. The chain employs TRBV20-1 and TRBJ1-2; no reliable D call. The CDR3 sequence is 12 residues long. Germline V gene data show CDR1 as DFQATT and CDR2 as SNEGSKA (reference sequence). V lost 3 bases, J lost 1 base, and 6 bases lay in between. CDR3 sequence (DNA): TGCAGTGCTAGTCAGCTTAACTATGGCTACACCTTC. Amino acid sequence: CSASQLNYGYTF.

The V and J genes are TRBV19 and TRBJ1-2; D ambiguous. The germline V and J ends were trimmed by 0 bases and 5 bases, with 13 bases remaining between them. Germline V gene data show CDR1 as LNHDA and CDR2 as SQIVND (reference sequence). The CDR3 runs 15 residues. CDR3 DNA: TGTGCCAGTAGTATAGAGGCCAGCCAGCCGTATGGCTACACCTTC. Amino acids: CASSIEASQPYGYTF. The full variable domain, in which reference TRBV19 and TRBJ1-2 provide the parts outside the CDR3, is DGGITQSPKYLFRKEGQNVTLSCEQNLNHDAMYWYRQDPGQGLRLIYYSQIVNDFQKGDIAEGYSVSREKKESFPLTVTSAQKNPTAFYLCASSIEASQPYGYTFGSGTRLTVV.

The J gene is TRBJ1-6, the V gene TRBV10-3, with D possibly TRBD1 on 5 matching bases. The CDR3 length is 13 residues. With 9 bases removed from V and 6 bases from J, the gap between germline ends came to 12 bases. Germline CDR1 reads ENHRY; CDR2 reads SYGVKD. CDR3 residues: CAIAQGGNSPLHF. Here the CDR3 DNA reads TGTGCCATTGCCCAGGGTGGTAATTCACCCCTCCACTTT.

Ten or more counts support this clonotype. The chain employs TRBV6-1 and TRBJ2-7; TRBD2 matches 8 bases. J gave up 2 bases and V 6 bases, and 9 bases lay outside the gene matches. This CDR3 has 15 residues. Germline lookup yields CDR1 MNHNS and CDR2 SASEGT. CDR3 sequence (DNA): TGTGCCAGCAGCCCCCCCGGGACTAGAGCCTACGAGCAGTACTTC. Amino acid sequence: CASSPPGTRAYEQYF.

The V gene is TRBV27, the J gene TRBJ2-2; 8 nucleotides agree with TRBD1. The CDR3 length is 16 residues. Germline lookup yields CDR1 MNHEY and CDR2 SMNVEV (reference sequence). The V and J ends lost 4 bases and 2 bases, in that order; junction bases with no gene match: 6. The CDR3 protein is CASSSLDRANTGELFF. The CDR3 DNA follows: TGTGCCAGCAGTTCCCTGGACAGGGCTAACACCGGGGAGCTGTTTTTT.

This clonotype was seen repeatedly, ten times or more. The V and J genes are TRBV5-6 and TRBJ2-7; TRBD2 is a possible D gene (6 bases). The CDR3 extends over 14 amino acids. The germline V gene encodes CDR1 SGHDT and CDR2 YYEEEE. V lost 1 base to trimming and J lost 3 bases, with 11 bases between them. The CDR3 DNA reads as TGTGCCAGCAGCTTGCGGGGGACCGTCTACGAGCAGTACTTC. It codes for CASSLRGTVYEQYF.

This clonotype was observed at least ten times. V is TRBV12-3 or TRBV12-4 and J is TRBJ1-5; possible D gene TRBD1, 5 bases. With 6 bases removed from V and 0 bases from J, the gap between germline ends came to 18 bases. This CDR3 contains 17 residues. The CDR3 here is CASSTTPGLGSNQPQHF. The CDR3, as DNA: TGTGCCAGCAGCACTACTCCGGGACTCGGTAGCAATCAGCCCCAGCATTTT.

This clonotype showed up many times. The chain uses TRBV12-3 or TRBV12-4 and TRBJ1-3; the D is unclear. V gave up 2 bases and J gave up 5 bases, with 13 bases separating them. The CDR3 contains 15 residues. The CDR3 protein is CASSLYGRHRNTIYF. The CDR3 region has the DNA TGTGCCAGCAGTTTATATGGCAGACACAGAAACACCATATATTTT.

This clonotype was seen ten or more times. V usage is TRBV7-2 and J usage is TRBJ1-2; tentative D call: TRBD1 (5 bases). Trimming cost V 5 bases and J 4 bases, with 14 bases left between them. Germline-derived CDR1 and CDR2 are SGHTA and FQGNSA. The CDR3 loop spans 14 amino acids. The CDR3 loop is CASSANSGRYGYTF. The CDR3 DNA sequence: TGTGCCAGCAGCGCAAACTCGGGACGCTATGGCTACACCTTC.

This clonotype was observed many times. The V call is TRBV19, the J call TRBJ1-2; perhaps TRBD1 as D (5 bases). CDR1 LNHDA and CDR2 SQIVND come from the germline V gene (reference sequence). V lost 3 bases and J lost 8, with 13 bases in between. This CDR3 region has 13 residues. CDR3 residues: CASSMRDRRGYTF. In nucleotides, the CDR3 is TGTGCCAGTAGTATGCGGGACCGCCGAGGCTACACCTTC.